A single sample gave rise to the 11 T cell receptor beta chains below, sequenced in a study of shared clonotypes between healthy human individuals. Terminally differentiated effector memory CD45RA+ cells were excluded from the naive CD8 cells, which were CD45RO-negative and positively selected for CCR7. The method was immunoSEQ multiplex PCR; TCRdb's version includes in-frame clones alone and lacks a portion of them. The sample consists of about 820,000 clones, almost 95% of them appearing once. Sequenced: naive CD8+ T cells sorted from blood. These receptors originate from a man aged 25-40 years in good health.

The CDR3 coding sequence is TGTGCCAGCAGCTTAGGACAGGGAGAGATGAACACTGAAGCTTTCTTT. Translated, it gives CASSLGQGEMNTEAFF. The chain joins TRBV13 to TRBJ1-1; D possibly corresponds to TRBD1 (6 bases). The V end lost 0 bases, the J end lost 0 bases, and 11 bases lay between the germline ends. Per the germline V gene, CDR1 is PRHDT and CDR2 is FYEKMQ (reference sequence). The CDR3 has 16 amino acids.

J is TRBJ2-7 and V is TRBV10-2; 10 positions match TRBD1. CDR3 length: 15 residues. J gave up 3 bases and V 4 bases, and 6 bases lay outside the gene matches. CDR1 and CDR2 (germline): WSHSY, SAAADI. CDR3 sequence reads: CASSALRDRGYEQYF. As DNA, the CDR3 is TGCGCCAGCAGTGCTCTCCGGGACAGGGGCTACGAGCAGTACTTC.

The gene calls are TRBV28 and TRBJ2-7; D uncertain. This CDR3 contains 14 residues. V was shortened by 3 bases and J by 6 bases, with 15 bases between the two germline ends. The V gene's germline CDR1 is MDHEN and CDR2 SYDVKM. For the CDR3, the DNA is TGTGCCAGCAGTTTGGACCTTATGACTGGCGAGCAGTACTTC. Its protein product is CASSLDLMTGEQYF.

This chain joins TRBV4-3 and TRBJ2-7; the match to TRBD2 covers 8 bases. Germline V gene sequence: CDR1 LGHNA, CDR2 YSLEER. The V gene end was trimmed by 0 bases and the J gene end by 5 bases; junction bases not matched to a gene: 6. The CDR3 spans 15 residues. The CDR3 DNA is TGCGCCAGCAGCCAAGATGGGACTAGTTGGAACGAGCAGTACTTC. Protein sequence: CASSQDGTSWNEQYF.

This clone has a count of ten or more. CDR3 nucleotide sequence: TGTGCCAGCAGTTTAGGAGGGAATCTGGACACCATATATTTT. Its protein product is CASSLGGNLDTIYF. V is TRBV27 and J is TRBJ1-3; D remains ambiguous. The CDR3 loop spans 14 amino acids. Germline CDR1 MNHEY, CDR2 SMNVEV (reference sequence). Trimming removed 2 bases from V and 8 bases from J, with 13 bases in between.

The chain links TRBV7-9 to TRBJ2-3; the D gene could be TRBD1 or TRBD2 (7 bases each). The CDR3 runs to 15 residues. Germline values: CDR1 SEHNR, CDR2 FQNEAQ (reference sequence). V was cut by 5 bases and J by 7 bases, with 19 bases left in between. This chain's CDR3 is CASSRSQGGVHTQYF. Written as DNA, the CDR3 is TGTGCCAGCAGCAGGTCCCAGGGGGGGGTGCATACGCAGTATTTT.

The V and J genes are TRBV9 and TRBJ2-3; D is perhaps TRBD1 (6 bases). The V gene's germline CDR1 is SGDLS and CDR2 YYNGEE. The CDR3 is 16 amino acids. V lost 3 bases, J lost 0 bases, and 14 bases lay in between. DNA for the CDR3: TGTGCCAGCAGCGGGGAAGGACAGTCTAGCACAGATACGCAGTATTTT. This gives the protein CASSGEGQSSTDTQYF.

The chain couples TRBV7-2 to TRBJ1-1; possible D gene TRBD1, 5 bases. Between the trimmed V and J ends, which lost 0 bases and 6 bases, there was a span of 11 bases. The germline V gene has CDR1 SGHTA and CDR2 FQGNSA. The CDR3 is made up of 14 amino acids. Here the CDR3 reads CASSLASKGPEAFF. CDR3 nucleotides: TGTGCCAGCAGCTTAGCGAGTAAGGGGCCTGAAGCTTTCTTT.

The chain uses TRBV9 and TRBJ2-6; 12 nucleotides match TRBD1. With 3 bases clipped from V and 0 bases from J, the junction kept 4 bases outside the gene matches. The length of the CDR3 is 18 residues. Per germline, CDR1 SGDLS and CDR2 YYNGEE. The CDR3 DNA follows: TGTGCCAGCAGCGAGGGGACAGGGGGCCTCTCTGGGGCCAACGTCCTGACTTTC. It codes for CASSEGTGGLSGANVLTF.

This clone was seen once. The chain couples TRBV5-6 to TRBJ2-1; D possibly matches TRBD1 or TRBD2 (5 bases each). CDR1 SGHDT and CDR2 YYEEEE come from the germline V gene. The germline V and J ends were trimmed by 0 bases and 1 base, with 11 bases remaining between them. The CDR3 totals 16 residues. CDR3 sequence reads: CASSLGGAGSYNEQFF. The CDR3 region has the DNA TGTGCCAGCAGCTTGGGAGGGGCTGGATCCTACAATGAGCAGTTCTTC.

The rearrangement joins TRBV6-5 to TRBJ1-5, with D possibly TRBD1 on 5 matching bases. Germline CDR1 reads MNHEY; CDR2 reads SVGAGI. V dropped 0 bases and J dropped 11 bases, with 14 bases sitting between them. This CDR3 contains 14 residues. CDR3 residues: CASSYSPDGGAQHF. DNA of the CDR3: TGTGCCAGCAGTTACTCTCCGGACGGGGGAGCCCAGCATTTT.